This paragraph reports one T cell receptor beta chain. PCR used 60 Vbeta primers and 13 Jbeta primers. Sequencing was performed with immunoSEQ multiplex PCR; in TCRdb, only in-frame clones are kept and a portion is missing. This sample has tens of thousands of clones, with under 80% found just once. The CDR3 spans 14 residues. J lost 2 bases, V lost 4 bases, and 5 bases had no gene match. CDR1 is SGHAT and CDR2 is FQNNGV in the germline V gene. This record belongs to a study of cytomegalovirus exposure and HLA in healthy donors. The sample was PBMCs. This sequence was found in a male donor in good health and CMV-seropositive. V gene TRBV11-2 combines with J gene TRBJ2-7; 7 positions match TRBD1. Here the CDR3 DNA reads TGTGCCAGCAGCTCCGTTACAGGGGCCTACGAGCAGTACTTC. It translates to CASSSVTGAYEQYF.